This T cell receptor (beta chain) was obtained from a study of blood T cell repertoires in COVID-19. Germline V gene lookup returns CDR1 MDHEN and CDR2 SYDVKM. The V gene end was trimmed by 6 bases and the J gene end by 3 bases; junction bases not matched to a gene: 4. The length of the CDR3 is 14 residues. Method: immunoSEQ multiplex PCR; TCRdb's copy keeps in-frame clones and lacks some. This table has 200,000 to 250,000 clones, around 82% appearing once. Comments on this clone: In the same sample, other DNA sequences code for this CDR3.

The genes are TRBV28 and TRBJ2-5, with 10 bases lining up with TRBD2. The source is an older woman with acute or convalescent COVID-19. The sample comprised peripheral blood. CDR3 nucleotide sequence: TGTGCCAGCAGCCTAGCGGGAGTCGAAGAGACCCAGTACTTC. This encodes CASSLAGVEETQYF.